The 15 T cell receptor beta chains reported below all come from one sample, sequenced in a study of PD-L1 blockade in urothelial cancer. TCRdb keeps only in-frame clones here, not all; method: immunoSEQ multiplex PCR. The repertoire consists of tens of thousands of clones, with 84% occurring once and the leading ten covering 8.5% to 10%. Time point in this sample: pretreatment peripheral blood. The material was PBMCs, obtained around atezolizumab (anti-PD-L1) treatment. The receptors derive from a woman between 70 and 85 years old with urothelial cancer.

The chain has TRBV6-6 and TRBJ2-4; the D gene is possibly TRBD1 (6 bases). The CDR3 consists of 13 residues. Germline V CDR1 and CDR2: MNHNY, SVGAGI (reference sequence). V was pared by 4 bases and J by 7 bases, with 11 bases between. The CDR3 is CASSSGQGNIQYF. Here the CDR3 DNA reads TGTGCCAGCAGTTCGGGGCAGGGGAACATTCAGTACTTC.

This clone was counted a few times. This specimen includes other DNA sequences encoding the same CDR3. The CDR3 is CASSLDPGGGYTF. In DNA, the CDR3 is TGTGCCAGCAGCTTGGACCCGGGGGGAGGCTACACCTTC. This chain joins TRBV5-4 and TRBJ1-2, with D possibly TRBD1 on 5 matching bases. Per the germline V gene, CDR1 is SGHNT and CDR2 is YYREEE (reference sequence). V was pared by 0 bases and J by 8 bases, with 11 bases between. This CDR3 contains 13 residues. Combining the CDR3 with reference TRBV5-4 and TRBJ1-2 gives the whole variable domain ETGVTQSPTHLIKTRGQQVTLRCSSQSGHNTVSWYQQALGQGPQFIFQYYREEENGRGNFPPRFSGLQFPNYSSELNVNALELDDSALYLCASSLDPGGGYTFGSGTRLTVV.

The chain links TRBV5-6 to TRBJ1-4, with a possible D match to TRBD1 (5 bases). Germline CDR1 and CDR2: SGHDT and YYEEEE. The CDR3 consists of 14 residues. Deletions cut 1 base from V and 7 bases from J, with 11 bases between. The CDR3 sequence is CASSLKGRSEKLFF. CDR3 DNA sequence: TGTGCCAGCAGCTTGAAGGGGCGGAGTGAAAAACTGTTTTTT. Looking up the rest from reference TRBV5-6 and TRBJ1-4 gives the full variable domain: DAGVTQSPTHLIKTRGQQVTLRCSPKSGHDTVSWYQQALGQGPQFIFQYYEEEERQRGNFPDRFSGHQFPNYSSELNVNALLLGDSALYLCASSLKGRSEKLFFGSGTQLSVL.

The chain combines TRBV4-1 with TRBJ2-7; 11 bases fit TRBD2. V lost 4 bases, J lost 7 bases, and 9 bases stayed unmatched. Germline lookup yields CDR1 MGHRA and CDR2 YSYEKL. The CDR3 has 15 residues. The CDR3 DNA reads TGCGCCAGCAGCCCGATAGCGGGAGGGTCTCGGGAGCAGTACTTC. It is translated as CASSPIAGGSREQYF.

This chain uses TRBV7-2 with TRBJ2-7; D gene uncertain. Trimming took off 3 bases at V and 3 bases at J, with 3 bases between the two ends. The germline V gene encodes CDR1 SGHTA and CDR2 FQGNSA. CDR3 length equals 11 residues. This chain's CDR3 is CASSFYYEQYF. The CDR3 bases are TGTGCCAGCAGCTTCTACTACGAGCAGTACTTC.

The V and J genes are TRBV30 and TRBJ2-1, with D unclear. Germline CDR1 and CDR2: GTSNPN and SVGIG (reference sequence). Trimming removed 0 bases at V and 4 bases at J, with 7 bases between. This CDR3 is 13 amino acids long. CDR3 nucleotides: TGTGCCTGGAGTGTACTCACTTACAATGAGCAGTTCTTC. Translated, it gives CAWSVLTYNEQFF. Together with reference TRBV30 and TRBJ2-1, the CDR3 gives the full variable domain: SQTIHQWPATLVQPVGSPLSLECTVEGTSNPNLYWYRQAAGRGLQLLFYSVGIGQISSEVPQNLSASRPQDRQFILSSKKLLLSDSGFYLCAWSVLTYNEQFFGPGTRLTVL.

This chain uses TRBV15 with TRBJ1-2, with 7 nucleotides matching TRBD1. V dropped 6 bases and J dropped 0; count of bases not matched to a gene: 7. This CDR3 spans 15 amino acids. The germline V gene encodes CDR1 LNHNV and CDR2 YYDKDF (reference sequence). Here the CDR3 reads CATSPQGTANYGYTF. CDR3 sequence (DNA): TGTGCCACCAGTCCACAGGGGACCGCTAACTATGGCTACACCTTC.

This sequence joins TRBV5-1 and TRBJ2-5; TRBD1 agrees at 12 bases. Trimming removed 4 bases from V and 1 base from J; junction bases left unmatched: 17. Germline V gives CDR1 SGHRS, CDR2 YFSETQ. The CDR3 covers 20 residues. The CDR3 region has the DNA TGCGCCAGCAGCGTAACCTCCGGGACAGGGGGCCGTAATCCCCAAGAGACCCAGTACTTC. Translating it yields CASSVTSGTGGRNPQETQYF.

This clone was found once. One junction end disagrees with the germline gene, perhaps due to a read error. The chain links TRBV2 to TRBJ2-1; 9 bases are a match to TRBD2. Germline V gene lookup returns CDR1 SNHLY and CDR2 FYNNEI. The CDR3 consists of 17 residues. CDR3 DNA sequence: TGTGCAAGCAACTTATTTAGCGGGGGCATAGACTACAATGAGCAGTTCTTC. It codes for CASNLFSGGIDYNEQFF.

This clone turned up a few times. The chain recombines TRBV4-1 with TRBJ1-6; D may be TRBD1 (6 bases). V lost 1 base and J 10 bases, leaving 23 bases between the germline ends. There are 18 residues in the CDR3. In germline, CDR1 is MGHRA, CDR2 YSYEKL. CDR3 in amino acids: CASSQGVLMGRGGSPLHF. The CDR3 bases are TGCGCCAGCAGCCAAGGGGTATTAATGGGCAGGGGTGGATCACCCCTCCACTTT.

The chain employs TRBV7-2 and TRBJ2-2; 8 bases map to TRBD2. The J segment lost 3 bases and the V segment lost 1 base, leaving 7 bases of the junction unmatched. Germline CDR1 SGHTA, CDR2 FQGNSA. There are 17 residues in the CDR3. CDR3 loop: CASSLVRGAPDTGELFF. The CDR3, as DNA: TGTGCCAGCAGCTTAGTGCGGGGGGCGCCGGACACCGGGGAGCTGTTTTTT.

V gene TRBV6-4 combines with J gene TRBJ1-6; D is unresolved. V shed 9 bases and J shed 0 bases, with 9 bases lying between them. The germline gives CDR1 MRHNA, CDR2 SNTAGT. The CDR3 is 14 amino acids. The DNA for the CDR3 is TGTGCCAGAAACGAGAGCTCCTATAATTCACCCCTCCACTTT. It yields the protein CARNESSYNSPLHF.

This chain joins TRBV28 and TRBJ1-5; D gene uncertain. The germline V gene encodes CDR1 MDHEN and CDR2 SYDVKM. The V and J ends lost 3 bases and 3 bases respectively, with 12 bases between them. The CDR3 has 15 residues. The CDR3 region has the DNA TGTGCCAGCAGTTTGGGAGTCAGGCCCAATCAGCCCCAGCATTTT. Translated, it gives CASSLGVRPNQPQHF.

The V call is TRBV6-5, the J call TRBJ2-6; D gene unclear. The CDR3 totals 15 residues. Deletions cut 4 bases from V and 1 base from J, with 8 bases between. CDR1 MNHEY and CDR2 SVGAGI come from the germline V gene. CDR3 nucleotide sequence: TGTGCCAGCAGTTCCTCCAGGTCTGGGGCCAACGTCCTGACTTTC. Translated: CASSSSRSGANVLTF.

This rearrangement joins TRBV5-1 to TRBJ2-7, with 10 bases that match TRBD2. The J segment lost 5 bases and the V segment lost 1 base, leaving 3 bases of the junction unmatched. Per the germline V gene, CDR1 is SGHRS and CDR2 is YFSETQ. The CDR3 has 14 residues. Here the CDR3 DNA reads TGCGCCAGCAGCTTGCTAGCGGGAGATCACGAGCAGTACTTC. As protein: CASSLLAGDHEQYF.